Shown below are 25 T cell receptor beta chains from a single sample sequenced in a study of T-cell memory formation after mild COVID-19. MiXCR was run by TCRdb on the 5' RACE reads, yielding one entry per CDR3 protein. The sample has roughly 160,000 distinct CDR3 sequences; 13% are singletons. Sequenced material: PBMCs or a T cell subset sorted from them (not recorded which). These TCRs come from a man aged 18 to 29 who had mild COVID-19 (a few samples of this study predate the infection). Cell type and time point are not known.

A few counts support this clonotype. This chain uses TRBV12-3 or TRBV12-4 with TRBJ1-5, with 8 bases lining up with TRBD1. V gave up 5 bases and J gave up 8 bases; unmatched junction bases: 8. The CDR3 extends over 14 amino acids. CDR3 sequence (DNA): TGTGCCAGCAGTGCCCTGGACAGGGCGAAGCCCCAGCATTTT. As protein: CASSALDRAKPQHF.

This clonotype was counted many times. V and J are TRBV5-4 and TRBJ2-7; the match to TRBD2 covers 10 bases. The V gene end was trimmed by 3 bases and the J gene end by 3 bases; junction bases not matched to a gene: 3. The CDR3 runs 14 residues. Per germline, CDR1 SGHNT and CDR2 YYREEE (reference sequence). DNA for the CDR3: TGTGCCAGCAGCTCACTAGCGGGGAACTACGAGCAGTACTTC. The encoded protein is CASSSLAGNYEQYF.

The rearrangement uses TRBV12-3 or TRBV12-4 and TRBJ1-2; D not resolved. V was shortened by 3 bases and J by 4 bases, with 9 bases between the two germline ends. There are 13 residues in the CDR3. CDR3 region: CASSFDAGYGYTF. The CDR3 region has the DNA TGTGCCAGCAGTTTTGACGCTGGCTATGGCTACACCTTC.

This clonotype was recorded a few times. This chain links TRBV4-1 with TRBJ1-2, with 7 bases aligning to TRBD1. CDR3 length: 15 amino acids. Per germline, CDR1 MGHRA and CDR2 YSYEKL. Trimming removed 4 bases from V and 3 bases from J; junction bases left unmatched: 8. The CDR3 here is CASSRAGGVDYGYTF. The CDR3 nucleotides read TGCGCCAGCAGCCGGGCAGGGGGTGTCGACTATGGCTACACCTTC.

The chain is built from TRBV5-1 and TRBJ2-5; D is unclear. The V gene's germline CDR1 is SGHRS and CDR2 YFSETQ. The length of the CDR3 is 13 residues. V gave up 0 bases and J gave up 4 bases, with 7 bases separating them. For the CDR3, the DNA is TGCGCCAGCAGCTTGGAAAAGGGAGAGACCCAGTACTTC. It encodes CASSLEKGETQYF.

The CDR3 region is CASWGRGPDTQYF. Here the CDR3 DNA reads TGTGCCAGCTGGGGCAGGGGGCCAGATACGCAGTATTTT. The chain couples TRBV28 to TRBJ2-3; 8 positions agree with TRBD1. The V and J ends lost 8 bases and 4 bases, in that order; junction bases with no gene match: 5. This CDR3 has 13 amino acids. CDR1 and CDR2 from the germline V gene are MDHEN and SYDVKM.

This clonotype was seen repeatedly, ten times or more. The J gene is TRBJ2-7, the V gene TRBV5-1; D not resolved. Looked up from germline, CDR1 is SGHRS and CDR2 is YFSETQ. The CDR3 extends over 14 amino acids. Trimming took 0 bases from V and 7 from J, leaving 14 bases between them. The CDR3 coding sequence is TGCGCCAGCAGCTTGGCGCCCAGGACGGTTGAGCAGTACTTC. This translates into CASSLAPRTVEQYF.

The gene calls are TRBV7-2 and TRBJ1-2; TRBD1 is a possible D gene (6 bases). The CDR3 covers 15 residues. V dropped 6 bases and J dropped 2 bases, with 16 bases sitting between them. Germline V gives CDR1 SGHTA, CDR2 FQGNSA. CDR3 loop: CASSYAPTGNYGYTF. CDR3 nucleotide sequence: TGTGCCAGCAGTTACGCCCCAACAGGGAACTATGGCTACACCTTC.

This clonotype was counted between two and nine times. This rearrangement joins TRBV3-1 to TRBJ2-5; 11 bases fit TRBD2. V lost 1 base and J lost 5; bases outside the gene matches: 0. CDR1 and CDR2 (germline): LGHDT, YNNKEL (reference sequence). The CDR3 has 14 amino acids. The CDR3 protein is CASSQGTSGETQYF. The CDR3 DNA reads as TGTGCCAGCAGCCAAGGGACTAGCGGGGAGACCCAGTACTTC.

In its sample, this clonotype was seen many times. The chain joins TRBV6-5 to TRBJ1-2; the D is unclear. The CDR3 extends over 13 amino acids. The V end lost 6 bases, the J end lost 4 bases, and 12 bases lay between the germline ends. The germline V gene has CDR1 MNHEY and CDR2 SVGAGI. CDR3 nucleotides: TGTGCCAGCAGCCAGACCGGCGGCTATGGCTACACCTTC. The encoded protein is CASSQTGGYGYTF.

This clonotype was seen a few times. For the CDR3, the DNA is TGTGCCAGCAGTTCAGGGGTCGAAGAGACCCAGTACTTC. The encoded protein is CASSSGVEETQYF. The genes are TRBV7-2 and TRBJ2-5; perhaps TRBD1 as D (6 bases). CDR3 length: 13 residues. Germline lookup yields CDR1 SGHTA and CDR2 FQGNSA. Trimming stripped 6 bases from V and 3 bases from J, with 11 bases between.

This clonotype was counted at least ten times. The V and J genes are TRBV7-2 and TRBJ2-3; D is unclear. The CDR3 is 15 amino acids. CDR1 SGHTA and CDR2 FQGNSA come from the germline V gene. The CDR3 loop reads CAIRIGSTGTDTQYF. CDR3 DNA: TGTGCTATCCGGATAGGGTCTACAGGCACAGATACGCAGTATTTT. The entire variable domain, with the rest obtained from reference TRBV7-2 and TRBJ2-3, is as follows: GAGVSQSPSNKVTEKGKDVELRCDPISGHTALYWYRQSLGQGLEFLIYFQGNSAPDKSGLPSDRFSAERTGGSVSTLTIQRTQQEDSAVYLCAIRIGSTGTDTQYFGPGTRLTVL.

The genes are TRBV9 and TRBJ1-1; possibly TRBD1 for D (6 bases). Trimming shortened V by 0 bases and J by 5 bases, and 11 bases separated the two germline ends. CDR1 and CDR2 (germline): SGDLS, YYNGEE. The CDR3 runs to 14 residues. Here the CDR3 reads CASSVGSGETEAFF. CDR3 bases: TGTGCCAGCAGCGTAGGGTCAGGGGAGACTGAAGCTTTCTTT.

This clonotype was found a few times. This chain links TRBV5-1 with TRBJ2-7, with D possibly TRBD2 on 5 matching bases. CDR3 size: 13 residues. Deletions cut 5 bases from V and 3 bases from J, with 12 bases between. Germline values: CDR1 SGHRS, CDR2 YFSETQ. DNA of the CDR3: TGCGCCAGCAGGGAGGAGCCGGGCTACGAGCAGTACTTC. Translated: CASREEPGYEQYF.

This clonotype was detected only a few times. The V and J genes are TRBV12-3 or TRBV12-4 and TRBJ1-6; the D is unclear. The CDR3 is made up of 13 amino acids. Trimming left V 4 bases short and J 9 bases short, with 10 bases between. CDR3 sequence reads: CASSWGRISPLHF. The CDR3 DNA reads TGTGCCAGCAGTTGGGGTCGAATTTCACCCCTCCACTTT.

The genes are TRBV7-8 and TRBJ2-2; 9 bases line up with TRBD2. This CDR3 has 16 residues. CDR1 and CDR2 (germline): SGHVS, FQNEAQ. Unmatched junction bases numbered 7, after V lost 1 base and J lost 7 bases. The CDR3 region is CASSLVGGGAVGELFF. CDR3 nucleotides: TGTGCCAGCAGCTTAGTCGGCGGGGGGGCCGTCGGGGAGCTGTTTTTT.

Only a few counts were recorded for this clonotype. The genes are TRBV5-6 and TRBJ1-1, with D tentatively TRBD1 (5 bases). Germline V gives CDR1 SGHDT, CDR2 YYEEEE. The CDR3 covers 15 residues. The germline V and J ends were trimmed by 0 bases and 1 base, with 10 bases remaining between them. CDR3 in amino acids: CASSLDGAGNTEAFF. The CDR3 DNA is TGTGCCAGCAGCTTGGATGGGGCAGGGAACACTGAAGCTTTCTTT.

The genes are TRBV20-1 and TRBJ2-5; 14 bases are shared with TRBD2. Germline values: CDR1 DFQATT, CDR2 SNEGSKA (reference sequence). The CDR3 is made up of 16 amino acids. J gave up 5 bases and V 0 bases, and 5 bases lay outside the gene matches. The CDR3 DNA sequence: TGCAGTGCTAGAGAGACTAGCGGGGGGGTGTGGGAGACCCAGTACTTC. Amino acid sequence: CSARETSGGVWETQYF.

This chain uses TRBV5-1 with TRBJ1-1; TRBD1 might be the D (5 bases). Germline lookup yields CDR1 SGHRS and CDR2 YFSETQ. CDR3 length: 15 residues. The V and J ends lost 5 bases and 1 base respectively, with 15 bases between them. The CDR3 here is CASSILGAGNTEAFF. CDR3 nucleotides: TGCGCCAGCAGTATTCTTGGGGCGGGGAACACTGAAGCTTTCTTT. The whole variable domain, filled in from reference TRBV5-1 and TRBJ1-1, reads KAGVTQTPRYLIKTRGQQVTLSCSPISGHRSVSWYQQTPGQGLQFLFEYFSETQRNKGNFPGRFSGRQFSNSRSEMNVSTLELGDSALYLCASSILGAGNTEAFFGQGTRLTVV.

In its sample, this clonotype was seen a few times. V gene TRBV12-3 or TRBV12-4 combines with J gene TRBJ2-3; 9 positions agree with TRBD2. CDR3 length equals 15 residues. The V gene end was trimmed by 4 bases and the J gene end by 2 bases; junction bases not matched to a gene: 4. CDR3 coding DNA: TGTGCCAGCAGTTCCCCTAGCGGGGCCACAGATACGCAGTATTTT. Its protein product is CASSSPSGATDTQYF.

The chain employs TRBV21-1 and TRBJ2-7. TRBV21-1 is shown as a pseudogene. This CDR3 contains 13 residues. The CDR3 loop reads CASSKKADYEQYV. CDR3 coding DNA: TGTGCCAGCAGCAAAAAGGCAGATTACGAACAGTACGTC.

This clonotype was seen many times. CDR3 protein: CASSSGLAGVSDTQYF. For the CDR3, the DNA is TGTGCCAGCAGCTCCGGACTAGCGGGGGTCTCAGATACGCAGTATTTT. The chain employs TRBV7-9 and TRBJ2-3; the match to TRBD2 covers 13 bases. The CDR3 sequence is 16 residues long. The germline V gene has CDR1 SEHNR and CDR2 FQNEAQ (reference sequence). V trimming: 4 bases; J trimming: 4 bases; junction bases outside the gene matches: 5.

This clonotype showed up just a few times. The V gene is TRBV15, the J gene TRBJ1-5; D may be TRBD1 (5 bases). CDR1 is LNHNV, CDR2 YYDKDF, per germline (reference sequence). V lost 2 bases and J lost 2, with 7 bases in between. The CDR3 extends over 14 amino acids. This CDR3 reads CATSRSQGNQPQHF. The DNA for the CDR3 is TGTGCCACCAGCAGATCACAGGGCAATCAGCCCCAGCATTTT.

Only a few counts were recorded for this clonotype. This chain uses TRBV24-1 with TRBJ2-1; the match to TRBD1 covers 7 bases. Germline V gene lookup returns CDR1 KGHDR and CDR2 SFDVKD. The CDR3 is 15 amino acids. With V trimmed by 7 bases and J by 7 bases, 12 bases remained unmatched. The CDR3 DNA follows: TGTGCCACCAGCCCGGGACAGTCAGGGCGGAATGAGCAGTTCTTC. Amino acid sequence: CATSPGQSGRNEQFF.

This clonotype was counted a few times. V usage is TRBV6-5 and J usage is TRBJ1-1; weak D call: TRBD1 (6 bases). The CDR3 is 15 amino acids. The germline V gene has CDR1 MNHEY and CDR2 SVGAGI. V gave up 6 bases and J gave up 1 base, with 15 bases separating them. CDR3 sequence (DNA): TGTGCCAGCAGGGTGGGGGGGCCTAGGAACACTGAAGCTTTCTTT. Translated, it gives CASRVGGPRNTEAFF.